The clone carrying this T cell receptor (beta chain) showed up just once. This specimen comes from a study of blood T cell repertoires in COVID-19. About the study: Specimens from acute and convalescent COVID-19 originated in the United States, Italy and Spain. T cells, B-cell-depleted T cells, or PBMCs supplied cDNA or gDNA.

In the original processing: Cell counts per sample came from amplifying reference gene primers. Data came from immunoSEQ multiplex PCR; TCRdb stores just in-frame clones and leaves some out. The D gene and trimming were derived from the DNA, and the V and J assignments and clone size from that table. Seen here are 60,000 to 80,000 clones, 80% to 90% observed once, and the top ten hold 15% to 20%. Trimming took 1 base from V and 2 from J; bases not matched to a gene: 4. Germline V lookup: CDR1 SQVTM, CDR2 ANQGSEA. The CDR3 is made up of 16 amino acids. The rearrangement uses TRBV29-1 and TRBJ1-4, with TRBD1 matching over 10 bases. The sequence derives from a woman aged 60-75 years with COVID-19, enrolled during active disease. The sequenced sample consisted of peripheral blood. CDR3 nucleotides: TGCAGCGTTGAAGGCCGGACAGGGGGGACTAATGAAAAACTGTTTTTT. Its protein is CSVEGRTGGTNEKLFF. Together with reference TRBV29-1 and TRBJ1-4, the CDR3 gives the full variable domain: SAVISQKPSRDICQRGTSLTIQCQVDSQVTMMFWYRQQPGQSLTLIATANQGSEATYESGFVIDKFPISRPNLTFSTLTVSNMSPEDSSIYLCSVEGRTGGTNEKLFFGSGTQLSVL.